This T cell receptor beta chain was observed in a study of blood T cell repertoires in COVID-19. Across the study: PBMCs, B-cell-depleted T cells, or T cells provided the cDNA or gDNA that made up the material.

The CDR3 spans 14 residues. V lost 0 bases, J lost 4 bases, and 10 bases lay in between. Germline loops: CDR1 SGHRS, CDR2 YFSETQ. Original processing notes: From reference gene primer amplification, estimates of nucleated cell counts were derived. Using immunoSEQ multiplex PCR, the repertoire was profiled, and TCRdb retains in-frame clones only, with some absent. D and trimming come from the DNA, and the V and J calls and clone size come from that table. The profile shows about 170,000 clones, around 84% of them singletons. The sample comprised peripheral blood. This TCR came from a man aged 45-60 years with active or convalescent COVID-19. This chain connects TRBV5-1 to TRBJ2-5; no definite D call. Here the CDR3 reads CASSLGSQRETQYF. CDR3 bases: TGCGCCAGCAGCTTGGGATCCCAGCGAGAGACCCAGTACTTC.